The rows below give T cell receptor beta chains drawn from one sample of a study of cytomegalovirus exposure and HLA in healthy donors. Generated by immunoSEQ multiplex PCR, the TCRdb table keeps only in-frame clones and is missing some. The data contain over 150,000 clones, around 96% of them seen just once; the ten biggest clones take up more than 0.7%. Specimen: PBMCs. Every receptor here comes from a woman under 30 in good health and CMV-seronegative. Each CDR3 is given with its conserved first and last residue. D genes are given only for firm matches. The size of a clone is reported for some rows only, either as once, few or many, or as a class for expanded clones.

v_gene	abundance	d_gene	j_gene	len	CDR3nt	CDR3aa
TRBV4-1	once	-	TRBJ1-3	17	TGCGCCAGCAGCCACGGACTCTTTTTTTCATCTGGAAACACCATATATTTT	CASSHGLFFSSGNTIYF
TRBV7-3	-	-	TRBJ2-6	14	TGTGCCAGCAGCCTGTTTAGTGGGGCCAACGTCCTGACTTTC	CASSLFSGANVLTF
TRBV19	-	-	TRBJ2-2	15	TGTGCCAGTAGTATGCGCAGGGATCTGACCGGGGAGCTGTTTTTT	CASSMRRDLTGELFF
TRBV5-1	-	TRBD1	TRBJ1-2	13	TGCGCCAGCAGCAGCAGGGGGGACTATGGCTACACCTTC	CASSSRGDYGYTF
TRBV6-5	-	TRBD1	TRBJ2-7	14	TGTGCCAGCAGAAGAACGGGACAGGGCTACGAGCAGTACTTC	CASRRTGQGYEQYF
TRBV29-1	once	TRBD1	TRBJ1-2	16	TGCAGCGTTACCCGACCGGGGGGGACAGAGAACTATGGCTACACCTTC	CSVTRPGGTENYGYTF
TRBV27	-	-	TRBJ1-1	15	TGTGCCAGCAGTTTAGCCCGGACAGTGAACACTGAAGCTTTCTTT	CASSLARTVNTEAFF
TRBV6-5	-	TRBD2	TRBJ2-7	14	TGTGCCAGCAGTAAGACTAGCGGGGGATGCGAGCAGTACTTC	CASSKTSGGCEQYF
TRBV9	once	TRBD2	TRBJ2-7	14	TGTGCCAGCAGCGTAGGGCTAGCGGCGGGCGAGCAGTACTTC	CASSVGLAAGEQYF
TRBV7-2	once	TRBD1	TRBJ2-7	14	TGTGCCAGCAGCCCGCCGGGACAGGGGTACGAGCAGTACTTC	CASSPPGQGYEQYF
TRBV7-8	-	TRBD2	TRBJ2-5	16	TGTGCCAGCAGCTTAGCGAGGCTAGCGGGGTGGGGAGAGCAGTACTTC	CASSLARLAGWGEQYF
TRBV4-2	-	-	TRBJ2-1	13	TGTGCCAGCAGCCCCGGGGGCTACAATGAGCAGTTCTTC	CASSPGGYNEQFF
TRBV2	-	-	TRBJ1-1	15	TGTGCCAGCAGTGATGCGGGGGGGGTGAACACTGAAGCTTTCTTT	CASSDAGGVNTEAFF
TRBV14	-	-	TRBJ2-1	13	TGTGCCAGTGGGGGGTGGCTGGCTAATGAGCAGTTCTTC	CASGGWLANEQFF
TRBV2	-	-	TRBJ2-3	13	TGTGCCAGCAGTGAAGCCGGCACAGATACGCAGTATTTT	CASSEAGTDTQYF
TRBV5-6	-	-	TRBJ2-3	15	TGTGCCAGCAGCCAGGATAGTCCCGGGGCAGATACGCAGTATTTT	CASSQDSPGADTQYF
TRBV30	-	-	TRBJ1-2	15	TGTGCCTTCGGTTTCCCGGAGGACAGAAGATATGGCTACACCTTC	CAFGFPEDRRYGYTF
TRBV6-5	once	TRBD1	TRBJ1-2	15	TGTGCCAGCAGTAGTGGACAGGGGGGGTACGCTGGCTACACCTTC	CASSSGQGGYAGYTF
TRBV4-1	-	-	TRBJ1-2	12	TGCGCCAGCAGCCAAGGTCGTTATGGCTACACCTTC	CASSQGRYGYTF
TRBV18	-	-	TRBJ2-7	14	TGTGCCAGCTCACCAACCGGGATCTCCTACGAGCAGTACTTC	CASSPTGISYEQYF
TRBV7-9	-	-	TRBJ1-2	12	TGTGCCGCCCTGTCACCTCAGGGAAGCTACACCTTC	CAALSPQGSYTF
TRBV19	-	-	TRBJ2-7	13	TGTGCCAGTAGTCGAGGGCCCTCCTACGAGCAGTACTTC	CASSRGPSYEQYF
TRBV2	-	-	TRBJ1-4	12	TGTGCCCGACGGCGGGAGGGTGAAAAACTGTTTTTT	CARRREGEKLFF
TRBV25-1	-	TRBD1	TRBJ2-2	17	TGTGCCAGCAGTGAATATTGGGGACAGGGGGCCACCGGGGAGCTGTTTTTT	CASSEYWGQGATGELFF
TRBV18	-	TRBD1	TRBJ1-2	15	TGTGCCAGCTCACCAATGACAGGGAGTTGGCATGGCTACACCTTC	CASSPMTGSWHGYTF
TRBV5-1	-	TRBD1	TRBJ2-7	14	TGCGCCAGCAGCACGACAGGGCCGAGCTACGAGCAGTACTTC	CASSTTGPSYEQYF
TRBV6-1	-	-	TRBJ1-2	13	TGTGCCAGCAGGGTGACAGATAACTATGGCTACACCTTC	CASRVTDNYGYTF
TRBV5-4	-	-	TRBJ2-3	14	TGTGCCAGCAGCTTGCGGGGTTCTGGTGATACGCAGTATTTT	CASSLRGSGDTQYF
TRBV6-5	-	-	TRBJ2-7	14	TGTGCCAGCAGGGCTGCGGCCCCCATTTACGAGCAGTACTTC	CASRAAAPIYEQYF
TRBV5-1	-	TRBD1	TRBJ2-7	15	TGCGCCAGCAGCTTTCCCGGGACAGGAGAGCACGAGCAGTACTTC	CASSFPGTGEHEQYF
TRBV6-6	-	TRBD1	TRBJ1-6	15	TGTGCCAGCAGTTCCGGCAGGGGGGATAATTCACCCCTCCACTTT	CASSSGRGDNSPLHF
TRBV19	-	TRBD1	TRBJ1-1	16	TGTGCCAGTAGTATAGGGACAGGGGTTTTCGACACTGAAGCTTTCTTT	CASSIGTGVFDTEAFF
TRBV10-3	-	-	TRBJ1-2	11	TGTGCCATCTCGGCAGGGTATGGCTACACCTTC	CAISAGYGYTF
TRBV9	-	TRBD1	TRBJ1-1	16	TGTGCCAGCAGCGCCCCAGCGGACAGGGTGGACACTGAAGCTTTCTTT	CASSAPADRVDTEAFF
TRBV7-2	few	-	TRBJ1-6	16	TGTGCCAGCAGTATACGTTCATGGCTCAGGGATTCACCCCTCCACTTT	CASSIRSWLRDSPLHF
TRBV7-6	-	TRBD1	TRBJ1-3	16	TGTGCCAGCAGCGACGGGACAGCCGGCTCTGGAAACACCATATATTTT	CASSDGTAGSGNTIYF
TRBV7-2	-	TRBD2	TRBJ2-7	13	TGTGCCAGCAGCGCACTAGCGAGAAACGAGCAGTACTTC	CASSALARNEQYF
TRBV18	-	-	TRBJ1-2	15	TGTGCCAGCTCACCGGTCGGCGGGGAAGGAGGTGGCTACACCTTC	CASSPVGGEGGGYTF
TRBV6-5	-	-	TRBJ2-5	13	TGTGCCAGCAGGACACAGGGATTGGGGACCCAGTACTTC	CASRTQGLGTQYF
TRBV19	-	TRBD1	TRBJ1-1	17	TGTGCCAGTAGTCTCCGGGACAGGGTTTACGTCGGCACTGAAGCTTTCTTT	CASSLRDRVYVGTEAFF
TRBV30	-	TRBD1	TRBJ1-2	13	TGTGCCTGGAGTGCCGGGACAGTCTATGGCTACACCTTC	CAWSAGTVYGYTF
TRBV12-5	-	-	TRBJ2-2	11	TGTGCTAGTGGTTTGAACAGAAAGCTGTTTTTT	CASGLNRKLFF